This paragraph reports one T cell receptor beta chain. The trim removed 5 bases at V and 1 base at J, leaving 9 bases unmatched. CDR1 DFQATT and CDR2 SNEGSKA come from the germline V gene (reference sequence). CDR3 length: 16 residues. An amount of RNA that ranged from roughly 0.5 to 1 ug was reverse transcribed with random hexamers. Via MiXCR, TCRdb re-called the immunoSEQ multiplex PCR reads, giving one row per CDR3 protein. The sample carries about 150,000 distinct CDR3 sequences, approximately 93% recorded once. This sample was included in a study of CD8 T cells in Susac syndrome. The patients serving as multiple sclerosis controls were treatment-naive. They had stable or active relapsing-remitting disease and fulfilled revised McDonald criteria.

The chain joins TRBV20-1 to TRBJ1-5; 9 bases are a match to TRBD1. This TCR was sampled from a human donor with multiple sclerosis. The source material was CD4+ T cells from PBMCs. The DNA of the CDR3 is TGCAGTGCTCTACCCGGGACAGGGAACAGCAATCAGCCCCAGCATTTT. Protein: CSALPGTGNSNQPQHF.